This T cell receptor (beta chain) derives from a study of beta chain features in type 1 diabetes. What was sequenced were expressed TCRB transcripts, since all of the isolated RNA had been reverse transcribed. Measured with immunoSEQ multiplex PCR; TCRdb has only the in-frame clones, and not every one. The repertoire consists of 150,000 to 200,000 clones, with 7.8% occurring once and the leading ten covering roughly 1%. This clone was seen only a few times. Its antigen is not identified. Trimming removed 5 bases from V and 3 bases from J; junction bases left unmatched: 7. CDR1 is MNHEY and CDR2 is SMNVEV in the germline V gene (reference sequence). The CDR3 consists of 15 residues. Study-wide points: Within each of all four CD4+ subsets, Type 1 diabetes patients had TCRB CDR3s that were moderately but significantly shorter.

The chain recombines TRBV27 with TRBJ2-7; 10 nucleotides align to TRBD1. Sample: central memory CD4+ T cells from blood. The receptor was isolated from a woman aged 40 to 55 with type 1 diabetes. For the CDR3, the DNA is TGTGCCAGCAGTCCCGGGACAGGGGCCCACTACGAGCAGTACTTC. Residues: CASSPGTGAHYEQYF.